Here is one T cell receptor (beta chain) with its context. Assay: immunoSEQ multiplex PCR; the TCRdb copy retains only in-frame clones and omits some. The top ten clones hold over 1.1% of a sample with about 250,000 clones, approximately 86% of them seen once. The CDR3 runs to 15 residues. The V end lost 2 bases, the J end lost 3 bases, and 12 bases lay between the germline ends. Per the germline V gene, CDR1 is SGHTA and CDR2 is FQGNSA. This sample is drawn from a study of blood T cell repertoires in COVID-19. Study-wide background: Sites across the United States, Italy and Spain contributed samples from acute and convalescent COVID-19.

Sequenced: peripheral blood. The origin of this receptor is a man older than 75 with acute or convalescent COVID-19. This chain uses TRBV7-2 with TRBJ2-3; D is perhaps TRBD2 (6 bases). CDR3 in DNA: TGTGCCAGCAGCTTATACCCCGGGGGAACAGATACGCAGTATTTT. Translation gives CASSLYPGGTDTQYF.